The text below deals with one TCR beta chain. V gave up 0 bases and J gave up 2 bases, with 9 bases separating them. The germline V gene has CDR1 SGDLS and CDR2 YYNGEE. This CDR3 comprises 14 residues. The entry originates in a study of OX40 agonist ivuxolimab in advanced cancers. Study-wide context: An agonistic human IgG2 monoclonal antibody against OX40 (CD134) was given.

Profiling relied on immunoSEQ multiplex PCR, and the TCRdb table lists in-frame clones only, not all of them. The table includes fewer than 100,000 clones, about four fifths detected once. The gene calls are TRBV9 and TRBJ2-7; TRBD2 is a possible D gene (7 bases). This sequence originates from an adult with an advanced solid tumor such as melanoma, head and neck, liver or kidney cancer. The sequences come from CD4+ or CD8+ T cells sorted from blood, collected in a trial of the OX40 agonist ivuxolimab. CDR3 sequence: CASSVAGGPYEQYF. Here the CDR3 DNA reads TGTGCCAGCAGCGTAGCGGGGGGCCCCTACGAGCAGTACTTC.